This T cell receptor (beta chain) is from a study of blood T cells in healthy people across ages. Study results and caveats: The fall in TCR beta diversity per million T cells was roughly linear with age.

The CDR3 is 14 residues long. Next came a second PCR, run for about 7 to 12 cycles, which used a sample-barcoded 5' primer along with a J-beta primer mix. Every cDNA molecule carried a tag from a template-switch adaptor bearing 12 random nucleotides. Each CDR3 protein is one row after TCRdb ran MiXCR on the 5' RACE reads. Here the sample spans 700,000 to 800,000 distinct CDR3 sequences, 35% to 45% being singletons. This clonotype was observed a single time. The antigen is unknown. This TCR derives from a woman in her sixties or seventies in good health. Specimen: blood. The chain uses TRBV12-3 or TRBV12-4 and TRBJ2-4; D gene ambiguous. The J call is uncertain, as TRBJ2-5 better fits the DNA end. Here the CDR3 DNA reads TGTGCCAGCAGCCACGGAAGCTTCCAAGAGACCCAGTACTTC. Translation gives CASSHGSFQETQYF.